These T cell receptor beta chains were read from a single sample in a study of control samples from healthy donors and cancer patients. The table came from immunoSEQ multiplex PCR; TCRdb's copy has only in-frame clones and leaves some out. The sample holds 85,000 to 90,000 clones, 86% seen once. Sequenced input: blood. Receptors originate from a man aged 25 to 45 in good health. CDR3s include the opening cysteine and the closing phenylalanine or tryptophan. A D gene is named only where the DNA matches it firmly. Rows may omit the clone size; those that give it use once, few, many or a size class.

size	D	V	J	CDR3	DNA
-	-	TRBV9	TRBJ2-6	CASSAGRPSGANVLTF	TGTGCCAGCAGCGCCGGGAGACCCTCTGGGGCCAACGTCCTGACTTTC
few	TRBD1	TRBV24-1	TRBJ2-2	CATSDLRTGDTGELFF	TGTGCCACCAGTGATTTGCGGACAGGGGACACCGGGGAGCTGTTTTTT
-	-	TRBV6-5	TRBJ1-1	CASSYQGLNEAFF	TGTGCCAGCAGTTACCAAGGGTTGAATGAAGCTTTCTTT
-	-	TRBV12-3/TRBV12-4	TRBJ2-1	CASSYRGGFFF	TGTGCCAGCAGTTACAGGGGGGGCTTTTTCTTC
-	-	TRBV19	TRBJ2-5	CASSRGQIETQYF	TGTGCCAGTAGTAGGGGACAAATCGAGACCCAGTACTTC
-	-	TRBV6-5	TRBJ2-1	CASSYSSVYGYNEQFF	TGTGCCAGCAGTTACTCCTCTGTTTACGGCTACAATGAGCAGTTCTTC
-	-	TRBV13	TRBJ2-7	CASSLGPRPFPYEQYF	TGTGCCAGCAGCTTAGGACCCCGTCCTTTCCCCTACGAGCAGTACTTC
-	-	TRBV18	TRBJ2-3	CASSPRDTPDTQYF	TGTGCCAGCTCACCTAGGGACACGCCGGATACGCAGTATTTT
-	-	TRBV5-1	TRBJ1-1	CASSLEGGRGTEAFF	TGCGCCAGCAGCTTGGAAGGGGGTAGGGGTACTGAAGCTTTCTTT
-	TRBD1	TRBV9	TRBJ2-2	CASSVAWTGTGPTGELFF	TGTGCCAGCAGCGTAGCTTGGACGGGGACAGGGCCCACCGGGGAGCTGTTTTTT
-	-	TRBV6-5	TRBJ1-2	CASSYSGGYGYTF	TGTGCCAGCAGTTACTCAGGGGGGTATGGCTACACCTTC
-	-	TRBV4-1	TRBJ2-2	CASSQERSGVGELFF	TGCGCCAGCAGCCAAGAGCGTTCCGGGGTCGGGGAGCTGTTTTTT
once	-	TRBV5-1	TRBJ1-1	CASSLGGGRTTTEAFF	TGCGCCAGCAGCTTGGGTGGGGGTCGCACCACCACTGAAGCTTTCTTT